Each of the 25 T cell receptor beta chains below was sequenced from the same sample in a study of blood T cell repertoires in COVID-19. Clones were read by immunoSEQ multiplex PCR, and TCRdb kept only the in-frame ones, dropping some. The table has about 180,000 clones, about 81% seen once; the top ten hold over 9.5%. Source material: peripheral blood. All receptors come from an elderly woman with COVID-19, enrolled during active disease.

The chain has TRBV11-2 and TRBJ2-7, with 13 bases aligning to TRBD2. Germline CDR1 is SGHAT and CDR2 is FQNNGV. V trimming: 5 bases; J trimming: 0 bases; junction bases outside the gene matches: 7. This CDR3 contains 17 residues. The CDR3 DNA follows: TGTGCCAGCAGCCGCGGGACTAGCGGGGTTCCCTCCTACGAGCAGTACTTC. This encodes CASSRGTSGVPSYEQYF. The whole variable domain, remainder taken from reference TRBV11-2 and TRBJ2-7, is EAGVAQSPRYKIIEKRQSVAFWCNPISGHATLYWYQQILGQGPKLLIQFQNNGVVDDSQLPKDRFSAERLKGVDSTLKIQPAKLEDSAVYLCASSRGTSGVPSYEQYFGPGTRLTVT.

The CDR3 DNA reads TGCGCCAGCAGCGCCGGGACAGGGAGGGATGAAAAACTGTTTTTT. It specifies CASSAGTGRDEKLFF. V is TRBV5-1 and J is TRBJ1-4; TRBD1 aligns across 9 bases. Germline V CDR1 and CDR2: SGHRS, YFSETQ. There are 15 residues in the CDR3. Germline trimming cut 4 bases from V and 6 bases from J; bases unmatched to any gene: 7.

The chain links TRBV4-2 to TRBJ2-7; TRBD2 might be the D (5 bases). The V end lost 1 base, the J end lost 8 bases, and 15 bases lay between the germline ends. Germline V lookup: CDR1 LGHNA, CDR2 YNFKEQ. The CDR3 has 14 amino acids. Here the CDR3 DNA reads TGTGCCAGCAGCCAAGTCGGGGATCTAGGGAAGCAGTACTTC. It codes for CASSQVGDLGKQYF.

The chain couples TRBV9 to TRBJ2-7; D unclear. This CDR3 comprises 16 residues. V lost 0 bases to trimming and J lost 0 bases, with 13 bases between them. Germline values: CDR1 SGDLS, CDR2 YYNGEE. This CDR3 reads CASSVGSDTISYEQYF. CDR3 in DNA: TGTGCCAGCAGCGTAGGGTCAGATACAATCTCCTACGAGCAGTACTTC.

The chain is built from TRBV7-9 and TRBJ2-1; TRBD2 agrees at 11 bases. Germline loops: CDR1 SEHNR, CDR2 FQNEAQ (reference sequence). The trim removed 4 bases at V and 4 bases at J, leaving 3 bases unmatched. CDR3 length: 15 amino acids. CDR3 in amino acids: CASSYLAGGYNEQFF. DNA for the CDR3: TGTGCCAGCAGCTATTTAGCGGGGGGGTACAATGAGCAGTTCTTC.

This clone was seen a single time. The J gene is TRBJ2-2, the V gene TRBV7-9; 7 bases match TRBD2. Germline CDR1 and CDR2: SEHNR and FQNEAQ (reference sequence). The V gene end was trimmed by 3 bases and the J gene end by 6 bases; junction bases not matched to a gene: 1. The CDR3 has 13 residues. CDR3 coding DNA: TGTGCCAGCAGCTTCGCGGGGGCCGGGGAGCTGTTTTTT. This translates into CASSFAGAGELFF.

V usage is TRBV27 and J usage is TRBJ2-3; 9 bases match TRBD2. V gave up 2 bases and J gave up 9 bases; unmatched junction bases: 18. CDR3 length equals 18 residues. Germline CDR1 MNHEY, CDR2 SMNVEV (reference sequence). The CDR3 bases are TGTGCCAGCAGTTTAGCACTAGCGGGCCGCCCGCCAAGGGGCACGCAGTATTTT. This gives the protein CASSLALAGRPPRGTQYF.

As DNA, the CDR3 is TGTGCCAGCAGCTCCGGACTAGCGGGGGGGCAGGTCCAGTATTTT. It specifies CASSSGLAGGQVQYF. The chain joins TRBV7-2 to TRBJ2-3; 15 bases line up with TRBD2. The V segment lost 4 bases and the J segment 12 bases; nucleotides outside the gene matches: 8. CDR3 length equals 15 residues. Germline V gene data show CDR1 as SGHTA and CDR2 as FQGNSA.

The chain couples TRBV5-6 to TRBJ2-1, with 7 bases aligning to TRBD2. The V gene end was trimmed by 0 bases and the J gene end by 5 bases; junction bases not matched to a gene: 5. Germline V lookup: CDR1 SGHDT, CDR2 YYEEEE. This CDR3 region has 15 residues. CDR3 region: CASSLGGRDNNEQFF. CDR3 coding DNA: TGTGCCAGCAGCTTGGGAGGGAGGGATAACAATGAGCAGTTCTTC.

The V and J genes are TRBV5-5 and TRBJ2-7; perhaps TRBD1 as D (6 bases). Trimming cost V 4 bases and J 3 bases, with 14 bases left between them. CDR3 length: 14 residues. Per germline, CDR1 SGHKS and CDR2 YYEKEE (reference sequence). The CDR3 protein is CASSPEGVLYEQYF. The DNA for the CDR3 is TGTGCCAGCAGCCCCGAGGGGGTCCTCTACGAGCAGTACTTC.

This clone was detected a few times. V is TRBV4-3 and J is TRBJ2-5; weak D call: TRBD2 (6 bases). The CDR3 totals 21 residues. The V gene lost 0 bases and the J gene lost 6 bases, with 32 bases spanning the gap. From germline, CDR1 is LGHNA and CDR2 YSLEER. CDR3 region: CASSQDFLAPLGGRGTKTQYF. The CDR3 region has the DNA TGCGCCAGCAGCCAAGATTTCCTAGCACCCTTGGGAGGAAGGGGAACAAAGACCCAGTACTTC.

This clone came up once. This chain links TRBV7-2 with TRBJ1-2; TRBD1 is a possible D gene (5 bases). CDR3 size: 14 residues. Between the trimmed V and J ends, which lost 3 bases and 2 bases, there was a span of 10 bases. Germline V gene sequence: CDR1 SGHTA, CDR2 FQGNSA. The CDR3 coding sequence is TGTGCCAGCAGCTTTAGCGGGACGAACTATGGCTACACCTTC. Translated, it gives CASSFSGTNYGYTF.

This clone was recorded only once. The chain has TRBV12-3 or TRBV12-4 and TRBJ2-1; a possible D gene is TRBD2 (6 bases). Trimming pared 4 bases from V and 9 bases from J, leaving 10 bases between. CDR3 size: 12 residues. In DNA form, the CDR3 reads TGTGCCAGCAGTTACGTGCGGGGTGAGCAGTTCTTC. Residues: CASSYVRGEQFF.

J is TRBJ2-7 and V is TRBV15; the D gene could be TRBD1 or TRBD2 (7 bases each). V was trimmed by 5 bases and J by 2 bases, leaving 16 bases between them. The CDR3 spans 15 residues. Per the germline V gene, CDR1 is LNHNV and CDR2 is YYDKDF (reference sequence). Here the CDR3 DNA reads TGTGCCACCAGCGGAGGGAGGGACAGTACCTACGAGCAGTACTTC. It specifies CATSGGRDSTYEQYF.

V and J are TRBV28 and TRBJ1-4; 7 bases match TRBD1. Trimming cost V 2 bases and J 6 bases; bases outside gene matches: 9. Germline CDR1 reads MDHEN; CDR2 reads SYDVKM. The CDR3 covers 16 residues. This CDR3 is CASSLRDRVEDEKLFF. The CDR3, as DNA: TGTGCCAGCAGTTTACGTGACAGGGTCGAGGATGAAAAACTGTTTTTT. Full variable domain (missing parts from reference TRBV28 and TRBJ1-4): DVKVTQSSRYLVKRTGEKVFLECVQDMDHENMFWYRQDPGLGLRLIYFSYDVKMKEKGDIPEGYSVSREKKERFSLILESASTNQTSMYLCASSLRDRVEDEKLFFGSGTQLSVL.

The chain combines TRBV6-6 with TRBJ2-3; a weak D match, TRBD2 (5 bases). The germline gives CDR1 MNHNY, CDR2 SVGAGI (reference sequence). This CDR3 spans 15 amino acids. V gave up 0 bases and J gave up 3 bases, with 10 bases separating them. CDR3 nucleotide sequence: TGTGCCAGCAGTTACTCGTGGACTCGAACAGATACGCAGTATTTT. Its protein product is CASSYSWTRTDTQYF.

The V call is TRBV7-9, the J call TRBJ1-2, with a tentative D call TRBD1 (6 bases). The CDR3 totals 14 residues. Trimming took off 5 bases at V and 0 bases at J, with 10 bases between the two ends. Germline lookup yields CDR1 SEHNR and CDR2 FQNEAQ (reference sequence). CDR3 coding DNA: TGTGCCAGCAGCGCGGCAGGGGCTAACTATGGCTACACCTTC. This codes for CASSAAGANYGYTF.

V gene TRBV5-1 combines with J gene TRBJ2-5, with 8 nucleotides matching TRBD1. The CDR3 spans 14 residues. Trimming at V came to 3 bases and at J to 5 bases, leaving 6 bases not matched to a gene. Germline V gene sequence: CDR1 SGHRS, CDR2 YFSETQ. Here the CDR3 reads CASSSGQVGETQYF. The DNA of the CDR3 is TGCGCCAGCAGCTCGGGACAGGTAGGGGAGACCCAGTACTTC.

This clone was picked up one time. The V gene is TRBV9, the J gene TRBJ2-7; the match to TRBD2 covers 8 bases. This CDR3 has 15 amino acids. Unmatched junction bases numbered 6, after V lost 0 bases and J lost 4 bases. Germline CDR1 reads SGDLS; CDR2 reads YYNGEE. CDR3 protein: CASSVGAGRGYEQYF. For the CDR3, the DNA is TGTGCCAGCAGCGTAGGGGCCGGGAGGGGATACGAGCAGTACTTC.

This rearrangement joins TRBV11-3 to TRBJ2-3; D perhaps matches TRBD2 (6 bases). Trimming took 3 bases from V and 7 from J, leaving 8 bases between them. Germline CDR1 SGHNT, CDR2 YENEEA. The CDR3 covers 12 residues. CDR3 in DNA: TGTGCCAGCAGCTTGGGGGGAAATACGCAGTATTTT. It specifies CASSLGGNTQYF.

This chain connects TRBV5-1 to TRBJ2-3; D perhaps matches TRBD2 (6 bases). V was shortened by 3 bases and J by 1 base, with 12 bases between the two germline ends. Germline CDR1 reads SGHRS; CDR2 reads YFSETQ. The CDR3 runs to 15 residues. This CDR3 is CASSSRDSRTDTQYF. In DNA, the CDR3 is TGCGCCAGCAGCTCCCGGGACTCTCGCACAGATACGCAGTATTTT.

The rearrangement uses TRBV5-1 and TRBJ2-5; possibly TRBD1 for D (6 bases). Germline lookup yields CDR1 SGHRS and CDR2 YFSETQ. The ends were cut back, 0 bases at V and 5 bases at J, with 11 bases in the middle. The CDR3 is 14 residues long. The CDR3 nucleotides read TGCGCCAGCAGCTTGGTTGGGGGCCGGGAGACCCAGTACTTC. Translating it yields CASSLVGGRETQYF.

The J gene is TRBJ2-5, the V gene TRBV5-1; 9 bases align to TRBD2. J gave up 1 base and V 1 base, and 8 bases lay outside the gene matches. This CDR3 has 17 amino acids. The germline V gene encodes CDR1 SGHRS and CDR2 YFSETQ. DNA for the CDR3: TGCGCCAGCAGCTTGCGGATAGCGGGGGACCCCCAAGAGACCCAGTACTTC. Translated: CASSLRIAGDPQETQYF.

This chain joins TRBV7-2 and TRBJ2-7, with 7 bases identical to TRBD1. Germline assignment: CDR1 SGHTA and CDR2 FQGNSA. V lost 6 bases, J lost 3 bases, and 11 bases stayed unmatched. This CDR3 spans 15 amino acids. The CDR3 region is CASSRDRDPFYEQYF. The CDR3 region has the DNA TGTGCCAGCAGTCGAGACAGGGATCCTTTCTACGAGCAGTACTTC.

The CDR3 nucleotides are TGTGCCAGCTCACCACCGATAGGACAGGTTAACTATGGCTACACCTTC. Encoded protein: CASSPPIGQVNYGYTF. The rearrangement uses TRBV18 and TRBJ1-2; 7 positions match TRBD1. This CDR3 comprises 16 residues. Trimming at V came to 0 bases and at J to 1 base, leaving 5 bases not matched to a gene. CDR1 is KGHSH and CDR2 is LQKENI in the germline V gene.